This is a list of T cell receptor beta chains from one sample in a study of cytomegalovirus exposure and HLA in healthy donors. TCRdb's copy holds only in-frame clones and misses some; the assay was immunoSEQ multiplex PCR. The sample has around 98,000 clones, roughly three quarters seen once; the top ten hold approximately 3.9%. Sequenced input: PBMCs. These receptors were collected from a woman aged 35 to 49 in good health and CMV-seronegative. Both conserved end residues are part of each CDR3. D genes are given only for firm matches. Where a row states a size, it is once, few, many or the class of an expanded clone; other rows omit it.

cdr3_aa	cdr3_nt	d_call	j_call	clone_size	v_call
CASSLTSGSDTQYF	TGTGCCAGCAGCTTGACTAGCGGGTCAGATACGCAGTATTTT	TRBD2	TRBJ2-3	NA	TRBV7-9
CASGVEGAVSTEAFF	TGTGCCAGTGGGGTGGAGGGCGCGGTTTCCACTGAAGCTTTCTTT	NA	TRBJ1-1	once	TRBV11-2
CASSLLAYNEQFF	TGCGCCAGCAGCTTGTTAGCCTACAATGAGCAGTTCTTC	NA	TRBJ2-1	NA	TRBV5-1
CATSRGGTVSSYEQYF	TGTGCCACCAGCAGAGGAGGGACAGTTAGCTCCTACGAGCAGTACTTC	TRBD1	TRBJ2-7	NA	TRBV15
CSSSRDSARAFF	TGTTCCAGCAGCAGAGACAGTGCGAGGGCTTTCTTT	NA	TRBJ1-1	NA	TRBV7-9
CASSLKAGGTEAFF	TGTGCCAGCAGCTTAAAGGCAGGGGGAACTGAAGCTTTCTTT	TRBD1	TRBJ1-1	NA	TRBV7-2
CASSYFRGRGSGEAFF	TGTGCCAGCAGTTACTTTCGGGGGCGGGGGAGTGGTGAAGCTTTCTTT	NA	TRBJ1-1	NA	TRBV6-5
CASGLWDRDNEQFF	TGTGCTAGTGGTTTGTGGGACAGGGATAATGAGCAGTTCTTC	TRBD1	TRBJ2-1	NA	TRBV12-5
CASSPSHELILAKNIQYF	TGTGCCAGCAGCCCATCCCATGAACTTATTCTAGCCAAAAACATTCAGTACTTC	NA	TRBJ2-4	NA	TRBV7-3
CASSPGGSNQPQNF	TGTGCCAGCAGCCCCGGAGGTAGCAATCAGCCCCAGAATTTT	NA	TRBJ1-5	NA	TRBV28
CASSYMPDGHYGYPF	TGTGCCAGCAGTTATATGCCGGACGGACACTATGGCTACCCCTTC	NA	TRBJ1-2	NA	TRBV6-5
CASSPIQETQYF	TGTGCCAGCTCGCCTATTCAAGAGACCCAGTACTTC	NA	TRBJ2-5	NA	TRBV18
CASSETGRVYEQYF	TGTGCCAGCAGTGAAACCGGGCGGGTCTACGAGCAGTACTTC	NA	TRBJ2-7	NA	TRBV6-5
CASSNWGGNQPQHF	TGTGCCAGCAGCAACTGGGGGGGCAATCAGCCCCAGCATTTT	NA	TRBJ1-5	few	TRBV5-6
CASSSRDRAAYGYTF	TGCGCCAGCAGCTCCCGGGACAGGGCCGCCTATGGCTACACCTTC	TRBD1	TRBJ1-2	NA	TRBV4-1
CASNRDTNYGYTF	TGTGCCAGCAATAGGGACACTAACTATGGCTACACCTTC	NA	TRBJ1-2	NA	TRBV9
CASSMGQNPHPHGYTF	TGTGCCAGTAGTATGGGGCAGAACCCTCACCCTCATGGCTACACCTTC	NA	TRBJ1-2	NA	TRBV19
CASSQVVGNVYEQYF	TGCGCCAGCAGCCAAGTCGTCGGGAACGTCTACGAGCAGTACTTC	NA	TRBJ2-7	many	TRBV4-3
CASSVDLNTEAFF	TGTGCCAGCAGCGTAGATTTAAACACTGAAGCTTTCTTT	NA	TRBJ1-1	NA	TRBV9
CASSVAPDLNTEAFF	TGTGCCAGCAGCGTAGCCCCGGACTTGAACACTGAAGCTTTCTTT	NA	TRBJ1-1	NA	TRBV9
CASSPGQGAGYTF	TGTGCCAGCAGCCCCGGACAGGGGGCTGGCTACACCTTC	TRBD1	TRBJ1-2	NA	TRBV7-9
CASSPRTGNTEAFF	TGTGCCAGCAGCCCGCGGACAGGGAACACTGAAGCTTTCTTT	TRBD1	TRBJ1-1	NA	TRBV9
CASSLASSYEQYF	TGTGCCAGCAGCTTGGCCAGCTCCTACGAGCAGTACTTC	NA	TRBJ2-7	NA	TRBV7-9
CASSFTGLDIQYF	TGTGCCAGCAGCTTCACAGGGTTGGACATTCAGTACTTC	NA	TRBJ2-4	NA	TRBV7-3
CASSSPGQGIHEQYF	TGTGCCAGCAGCTCACCGGGACAGGGGATCCACGAGCAGTACTTC	TRBD1	TRBJ2-7	NA	TRBV7-3
CASSYAAGGVTDTQYF	TGTGCCAGCAGTTACGCAGCGGGGGGGGTCACAGATACGCAGTATTTT	TRBD2	TRBJ2-3	once	TRBV6-6
CASSEEAGVGQPQNF	TGTGCCAGCAGTGAAGAGGCAGGGGTTGGTCAGCCCCAGAATTTT	NA	TRBJ1-5	NA	TRBV6-1
CASSVVGDSGNTIYF	TGTGCCAGCAGCGTAGTAGGAGATTCTGGAAACACCATATATTTT	NA	TRBJ1-3	NA	TRBV9
CATSRDQGPYEQYF	TGTGCCACCAGCCGAGACCAGGGGCCCTACGAGCAGTACTTC	NA	TRBJ2-7	NA	TRBV15
CSVATANYEQYF	TGCAGCGTTGCGACAGCGAACTACGAGCAGTACTTC	NA	TRBJ2-7	NA	TRBV29-1
CASSVPRYEQYF	TGTGCCAGCAGTGTCCCCCGCTACGAGCAGTACTTC	NA	TRBJ2-7	NA	TRBV28
CASSQEVTNFNQPQHF	TGCGCCAGCAGCCAAGAAGTGACAAACTTTAATCAGCCCCAGCATTTT	NA	TRBJ1-5	few	TRBV4-1